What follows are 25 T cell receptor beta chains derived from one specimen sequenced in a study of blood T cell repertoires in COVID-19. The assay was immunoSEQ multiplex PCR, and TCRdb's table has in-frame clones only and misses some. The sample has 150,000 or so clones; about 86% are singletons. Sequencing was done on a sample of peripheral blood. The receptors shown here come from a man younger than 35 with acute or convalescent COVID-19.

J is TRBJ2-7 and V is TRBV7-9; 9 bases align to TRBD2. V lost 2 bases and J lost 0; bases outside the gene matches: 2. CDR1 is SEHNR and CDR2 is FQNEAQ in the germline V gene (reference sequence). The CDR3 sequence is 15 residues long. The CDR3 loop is CASSLPSGVSYEQYF. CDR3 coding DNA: TGTGCCAGCAGCTTACCTAGCGGGGTCTCCTACGAGCAGTACTTC.

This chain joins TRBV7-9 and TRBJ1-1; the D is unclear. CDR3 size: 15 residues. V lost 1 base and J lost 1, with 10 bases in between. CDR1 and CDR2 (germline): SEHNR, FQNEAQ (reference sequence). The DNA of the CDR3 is TGTGCCAGCAGCTTAGTCGGGTTGGGGAACACTGAAGCTTTCTTT. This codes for CASSLVGLGNTEAFF. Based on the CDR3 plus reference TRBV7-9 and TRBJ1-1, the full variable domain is DTGVSQNPRHKITKRGQNVTFRCDPISEHNRLYWYRQTLGQGPEFLTYFQNEAQLEKSRLLSDRFSAERPKGSFSTLEIQRTEQGDSAMYLCASSLVGLGNTEAFFGQGTRLTVV.

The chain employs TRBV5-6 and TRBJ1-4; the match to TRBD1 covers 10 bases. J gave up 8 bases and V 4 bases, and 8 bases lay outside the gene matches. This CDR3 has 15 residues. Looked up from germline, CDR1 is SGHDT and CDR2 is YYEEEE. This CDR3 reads CASSLTGGAKEKLFF. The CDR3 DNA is TGTGCCAGCAGCCTGACAGGGGGCGCGAAGGAAAAACTGTTTTTT.

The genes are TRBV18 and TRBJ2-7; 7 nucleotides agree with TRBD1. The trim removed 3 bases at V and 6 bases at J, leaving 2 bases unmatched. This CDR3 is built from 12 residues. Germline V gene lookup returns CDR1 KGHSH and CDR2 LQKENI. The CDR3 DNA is TGTGCCAGCTCACCGACAGGGATCGAGCAGTACTTC. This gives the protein CASSPTGIEQYF.

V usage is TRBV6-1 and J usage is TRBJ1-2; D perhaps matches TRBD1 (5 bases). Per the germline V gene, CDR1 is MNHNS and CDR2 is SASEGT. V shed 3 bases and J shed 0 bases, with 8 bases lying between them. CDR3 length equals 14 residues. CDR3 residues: CASSDTGTNYGYTF. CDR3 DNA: TGTGCCAGCAGTGACACAGGCACTAACTATGGCTACACCTTC.

DNA of the CDR3: TGCGCCAGCAGCCAATCCCAGGGGATGGGAACTGAAGCTTTCTTT. Translating it yields CASSQSQGMGTEAFF. The chain uses TRBV5-1 and TRBJ1-1, with D possibly being TRBD1 (6 bases). This CDR3 has 15 amino acids. V shed 4 bases and J shed 5 bases, with 18 bases lying between them. Germline CDR1 reads SGHRS; CDR2 reads YFSETQ.

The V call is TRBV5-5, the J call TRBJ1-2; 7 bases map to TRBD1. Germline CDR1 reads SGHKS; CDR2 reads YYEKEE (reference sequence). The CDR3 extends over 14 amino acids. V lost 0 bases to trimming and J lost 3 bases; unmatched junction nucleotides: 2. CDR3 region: CASSLGTGDYGYTF. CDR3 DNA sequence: TGTGCCAGCAGCTTGGGAACAGGGGACTATGGCTACACCTTC.

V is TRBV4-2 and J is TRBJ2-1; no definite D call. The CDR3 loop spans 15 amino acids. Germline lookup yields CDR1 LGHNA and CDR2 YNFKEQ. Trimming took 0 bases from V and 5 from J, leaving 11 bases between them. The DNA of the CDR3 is TGTGCCAGCAGCCAAGACACTAAACACCACAATGAGCAGTTCTTC. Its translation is CASSQDTKHHNEQFF.

The CDR3 sequence: CASTGRGEKLFF. CDR3 DNA sequence: TGTGCCAGCACCGGCAGGGGCGAAAAACTGTTTTTT. This chain links TRBV25-1 with TRBJ1-4, with a tentative D call TRBD1 (6 bases). Per germline, CDR1 MGHDK and CDR2 SYGVNS. V dropped 7 bases and J dropped 8 bases, with 11 bases sitting between them. The CDR3 covers 12 residues.

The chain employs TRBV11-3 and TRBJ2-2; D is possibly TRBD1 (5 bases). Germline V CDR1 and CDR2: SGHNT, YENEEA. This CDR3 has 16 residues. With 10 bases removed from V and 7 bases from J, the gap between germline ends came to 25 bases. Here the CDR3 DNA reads TGTGCCACCCCCAAGACGGACATTTGGTCTGGCGGGGAGCTGTTTTTT. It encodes CATPKTDIWSGGELFF.

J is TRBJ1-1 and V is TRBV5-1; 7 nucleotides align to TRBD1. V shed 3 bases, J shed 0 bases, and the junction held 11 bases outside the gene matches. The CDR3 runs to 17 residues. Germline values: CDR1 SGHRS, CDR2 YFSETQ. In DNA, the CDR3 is TGCGCCAGCAGCTCATACCGACAGACAGGGATGAACACTGAAGCTTTCTTT. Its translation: CASSSYRQTGMNTEAFF.

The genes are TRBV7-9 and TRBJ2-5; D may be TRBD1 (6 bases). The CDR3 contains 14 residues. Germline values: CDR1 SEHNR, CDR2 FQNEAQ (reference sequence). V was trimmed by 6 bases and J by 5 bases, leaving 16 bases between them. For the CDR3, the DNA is TGTGCCAGCAGTTATACACAGGGTTTGGAGACCCAGTACTTC. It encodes CASSYTQGLETQYF. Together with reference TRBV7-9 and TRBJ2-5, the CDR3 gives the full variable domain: DTGVSQNPRHKITKRGQNVTFRCDPISEHNRLYWYRQTLGQGPEFLTYFQNEAQLEKSRLLSDRFSAERPKGSFSTLEIQRTEQGDSAMYLCASSYTQGLETQYFGPGTRLLVL.

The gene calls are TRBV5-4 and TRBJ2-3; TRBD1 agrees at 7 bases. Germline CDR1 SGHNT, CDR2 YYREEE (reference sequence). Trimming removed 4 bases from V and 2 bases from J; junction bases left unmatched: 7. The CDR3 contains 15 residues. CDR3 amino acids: CASSHPGQNTDTQYF. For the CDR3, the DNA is TGTGCCAGCAGCCACCCGGGACAGAACACAGATACGCAGTATTTT. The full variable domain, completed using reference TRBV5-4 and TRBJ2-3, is ETGVTQSPTHLIKTRGQQVTLRCSSQSGHNTVSWYQQALGQGPQFIFQYYREEENGRGNFPPRFSGLQFPNYSSELNVNALELDDSALYLCASSHPGQNTDTQYFGPGTRLTVL.

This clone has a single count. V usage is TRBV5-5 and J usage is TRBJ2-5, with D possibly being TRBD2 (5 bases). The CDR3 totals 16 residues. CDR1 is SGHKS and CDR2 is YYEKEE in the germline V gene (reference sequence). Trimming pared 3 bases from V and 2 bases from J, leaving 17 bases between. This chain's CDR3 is CASSSPDPTRQETQYF. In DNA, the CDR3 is TGTGCCAGCAGCTCGCCCGACCCTACTAGACAAGAGACCCAGTACTTC.

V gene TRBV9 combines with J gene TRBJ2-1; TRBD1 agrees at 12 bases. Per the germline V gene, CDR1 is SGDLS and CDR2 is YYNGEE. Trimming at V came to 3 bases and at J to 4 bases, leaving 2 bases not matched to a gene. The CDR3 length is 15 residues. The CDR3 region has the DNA TGTGCCAGCAGCGCGGGACAGGGGGCGTACAATGAGCAGTTCTTC. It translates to CASSAGQGAYNEQFF.

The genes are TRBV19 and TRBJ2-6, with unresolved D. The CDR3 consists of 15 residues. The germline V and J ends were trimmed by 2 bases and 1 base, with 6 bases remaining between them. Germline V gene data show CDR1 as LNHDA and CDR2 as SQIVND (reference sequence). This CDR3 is CASSISGSGANVLTF. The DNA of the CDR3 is TGTGCCAGTAGTATATCGGGTTCTGGGGCCAACGTCCTGACTTTC.

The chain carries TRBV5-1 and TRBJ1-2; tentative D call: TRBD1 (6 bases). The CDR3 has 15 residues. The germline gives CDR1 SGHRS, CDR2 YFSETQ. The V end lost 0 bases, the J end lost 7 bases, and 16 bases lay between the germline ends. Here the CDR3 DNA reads TGCGCCAGCAGCTTGGAAGGGTTGGGGGCGAGTGGCTACACCTTC. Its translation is CASSLEGLGASGYTF.

CDR3 nucleotides: TGTGCCTGGAGAAGAGGACTAGCGGGGCTCACAGATACGCAGTATTTT. This codes for CAWRRGLAGLTDTQYF. The chain links TRBV30 to TRBJ2-3, with TRBD2 identical over 12 bases. This CDR3 comprises 16 residues. V gave up 3 bases and J gave up 2 bases; unmatched junction bases: 6. Germline loops: CDR1 GTSNPN, CDR2 SVGIG (reference sequence).

CDR3 region: CASSEGGADTF. CDR3 in DNA: TGCGCCAGCAGTGAAGGGGGGGCAGACACCTTC. V usage is TRBV10-2 and J usage is TRBJ1-2, with a tentative D call TRBD1 (6 bases). This CDR3 spans 11 amino acids. The ends were cut back, 3 bases at V and 12 bases at J, with 11 bases in the middle. Germline assignment: CDR1 WSHSY and CDR2 SAAADI.

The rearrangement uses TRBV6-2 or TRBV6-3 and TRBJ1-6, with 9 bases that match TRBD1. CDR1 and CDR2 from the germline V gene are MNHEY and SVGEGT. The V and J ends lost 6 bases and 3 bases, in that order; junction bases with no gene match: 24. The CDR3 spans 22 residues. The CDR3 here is CASSPKGRTGEFYPVYNSPLHF. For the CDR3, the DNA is TGTGCCAGCAGCCCCAAGGGACGGACAGGGGAATTTTATCCCGTCTATAATTCACCCCTCCACTTT.

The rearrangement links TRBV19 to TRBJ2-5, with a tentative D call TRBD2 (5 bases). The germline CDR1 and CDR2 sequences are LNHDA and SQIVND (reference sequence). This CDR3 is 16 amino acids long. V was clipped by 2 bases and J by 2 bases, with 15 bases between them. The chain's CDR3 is CASSISTIVGQETQYF. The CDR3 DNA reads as TGTGCCAGTAGTATATCGACTATCGTTGGGCAAGAGACCCAGTACTTC.

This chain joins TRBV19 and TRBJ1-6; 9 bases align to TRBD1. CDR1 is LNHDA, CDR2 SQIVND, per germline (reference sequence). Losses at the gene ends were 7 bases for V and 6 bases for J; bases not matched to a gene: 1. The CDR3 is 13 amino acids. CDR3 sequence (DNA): TGTGCCAGTATGGGACAGGGTAATTCACCCCTCCACTTT. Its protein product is CASMGQGNSPLHF.

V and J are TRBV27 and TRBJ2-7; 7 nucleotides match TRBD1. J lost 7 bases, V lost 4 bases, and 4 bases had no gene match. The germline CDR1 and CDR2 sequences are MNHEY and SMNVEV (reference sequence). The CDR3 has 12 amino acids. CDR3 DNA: TGTGCCAGCAGTTCACAGGGGAAGGAGCAGTACGTC. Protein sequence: CASSSQGKEQYV.

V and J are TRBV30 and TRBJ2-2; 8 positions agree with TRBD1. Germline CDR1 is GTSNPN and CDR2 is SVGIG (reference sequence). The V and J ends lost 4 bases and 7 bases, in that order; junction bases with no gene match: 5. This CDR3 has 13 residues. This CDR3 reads CAWTRTGSGELFF. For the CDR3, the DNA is TGTGCCTGGACTCGGACAGGGAGCGGGGAGCTGTTTTTT. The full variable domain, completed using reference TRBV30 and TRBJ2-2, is SQTIHQWPATLVQPVGSPLSLECTVEGTSNPNLYWYRQAAGRGLQLLFYSVGIGQISSEVPQNLSASRPQDRQFILSSKKLLLSDSGFYLCAWTRTGSGELFFGEGSRLTVL.

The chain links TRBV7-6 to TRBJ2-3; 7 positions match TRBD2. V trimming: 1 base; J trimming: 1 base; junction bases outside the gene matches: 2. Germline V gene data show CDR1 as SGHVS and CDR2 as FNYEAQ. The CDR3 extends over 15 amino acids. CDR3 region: CASSLGAGGTDTQYF. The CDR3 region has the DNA TGTGCCAGCAGCTTAGGGGCGGGGGGCACAGATACGCAGTATTTT. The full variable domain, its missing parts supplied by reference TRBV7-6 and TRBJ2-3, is GAGVSQSPRYKVTKRGQDVALRCDPISGHVSLYWYRQALGQGPEFLTYFNYEAQQDKSGLPNDRFSAERPEGSISTLTIQRTEQRDSAMYRCASSLGAGGTDTQYFGPGTRLTVL.